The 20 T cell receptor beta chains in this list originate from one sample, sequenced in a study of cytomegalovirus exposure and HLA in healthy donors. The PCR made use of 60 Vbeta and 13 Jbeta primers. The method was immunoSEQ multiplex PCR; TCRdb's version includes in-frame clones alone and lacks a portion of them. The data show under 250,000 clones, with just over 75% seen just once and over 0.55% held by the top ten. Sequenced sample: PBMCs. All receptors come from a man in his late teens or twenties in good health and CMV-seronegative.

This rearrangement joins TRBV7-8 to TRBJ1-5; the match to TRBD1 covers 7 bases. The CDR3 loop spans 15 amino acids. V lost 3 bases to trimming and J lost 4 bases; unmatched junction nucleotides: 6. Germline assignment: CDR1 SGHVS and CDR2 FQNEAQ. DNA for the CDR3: TGTGCCAGCAGCTTCTTGACAGGGAAAAATCAGCCCCAGCATTTT. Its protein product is CASSFLTGKNQPQHF.

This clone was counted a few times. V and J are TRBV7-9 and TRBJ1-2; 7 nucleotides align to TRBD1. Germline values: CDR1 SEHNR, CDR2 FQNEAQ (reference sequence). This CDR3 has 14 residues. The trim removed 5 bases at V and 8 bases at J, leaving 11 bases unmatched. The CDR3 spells CASSPTDRANGYTF. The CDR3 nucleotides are TGTGCCAGCAGCCCGACAGACAGGGCAAACGGCTACACCTTC.

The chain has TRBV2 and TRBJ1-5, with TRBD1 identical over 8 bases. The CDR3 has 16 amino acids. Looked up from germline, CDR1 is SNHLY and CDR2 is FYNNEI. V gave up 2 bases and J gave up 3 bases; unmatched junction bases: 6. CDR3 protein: CASSERGQVNNQPQHF. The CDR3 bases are TGTGCCAGCAGTGAAAGGGGACAGGTGAACAATCAGCCCCAGCATTTT.

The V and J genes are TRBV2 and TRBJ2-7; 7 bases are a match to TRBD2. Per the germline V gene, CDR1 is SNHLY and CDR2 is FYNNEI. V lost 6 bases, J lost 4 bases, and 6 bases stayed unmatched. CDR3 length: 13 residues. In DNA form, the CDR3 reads TGTGCCAGCAGAGACAGCGGGAAGTACGAGCAGTACTTC. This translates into CASRDSGKYEQYF.

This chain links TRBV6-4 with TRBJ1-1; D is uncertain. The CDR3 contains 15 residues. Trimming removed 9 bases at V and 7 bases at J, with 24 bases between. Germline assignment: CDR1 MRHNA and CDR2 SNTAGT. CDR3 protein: CARLPGTPGGSEAFF. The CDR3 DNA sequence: TGTGCCAGACTCCCGGGAACACCGGGTGGGAGTGAAGCTTTCTTT.

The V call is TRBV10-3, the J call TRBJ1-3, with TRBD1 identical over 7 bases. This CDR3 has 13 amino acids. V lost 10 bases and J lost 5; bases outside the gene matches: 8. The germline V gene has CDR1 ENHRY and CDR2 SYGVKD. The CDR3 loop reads CATGGQGRNTIYF. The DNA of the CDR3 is TGTGCCACAGGGGGGCAGGGTCGAAACACCATATATTTT.

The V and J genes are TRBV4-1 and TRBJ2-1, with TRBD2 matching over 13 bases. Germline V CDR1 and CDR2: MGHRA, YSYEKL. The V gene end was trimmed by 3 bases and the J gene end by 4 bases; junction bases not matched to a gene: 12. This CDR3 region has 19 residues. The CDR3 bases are TGCGCCAGCAGCCAGAATCCGGGACTAGCGGGGTCAGCATACAATGAGCAGTTCTTC. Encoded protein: CASSQNPGLAGSAYNEQFF.

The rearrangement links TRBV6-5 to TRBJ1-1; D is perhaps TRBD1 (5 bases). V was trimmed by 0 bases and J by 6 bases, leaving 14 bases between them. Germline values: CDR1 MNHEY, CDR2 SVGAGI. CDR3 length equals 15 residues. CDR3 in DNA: TGTGCCAGCAGTTACTCGGATCAGGGAGGCTCTGAAGCTTTCTTT. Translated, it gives CASSYSDQGGSEAFF.

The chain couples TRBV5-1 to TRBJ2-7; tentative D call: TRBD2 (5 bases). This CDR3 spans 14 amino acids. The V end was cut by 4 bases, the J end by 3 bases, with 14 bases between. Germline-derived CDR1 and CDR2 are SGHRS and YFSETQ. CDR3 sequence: CASSPRERYYEQYF. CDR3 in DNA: TGCGCCAGCAGCCCACGAGAGCGGTACTACGAGCAGTACTTC.

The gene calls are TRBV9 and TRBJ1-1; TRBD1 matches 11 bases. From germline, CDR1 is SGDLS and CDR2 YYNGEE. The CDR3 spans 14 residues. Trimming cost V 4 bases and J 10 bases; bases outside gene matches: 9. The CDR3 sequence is CASSSSLGTGGAFF. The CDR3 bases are TGTGCCAGCAGCTCGAGCTTAGGGACAGGGGGAGCTTTCTTT.

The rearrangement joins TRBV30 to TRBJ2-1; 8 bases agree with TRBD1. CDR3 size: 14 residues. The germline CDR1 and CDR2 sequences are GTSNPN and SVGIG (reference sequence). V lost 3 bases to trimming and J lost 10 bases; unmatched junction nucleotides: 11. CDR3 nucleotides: TGTGCCTGGAGACCTGGACAGGGACTGGAAGAGCAGTTCTTC. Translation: CAWRPGQGLEEQFF.

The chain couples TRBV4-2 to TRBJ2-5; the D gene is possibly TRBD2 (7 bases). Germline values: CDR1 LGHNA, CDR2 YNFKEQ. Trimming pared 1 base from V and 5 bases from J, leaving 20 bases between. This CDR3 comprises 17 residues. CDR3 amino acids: CASSQAEGGRDGETQYF. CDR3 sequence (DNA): TGTGCCAGCAGCCAAGCGGAAGGGGGGAGGGACGGGGAGACCCAGTACTTC.

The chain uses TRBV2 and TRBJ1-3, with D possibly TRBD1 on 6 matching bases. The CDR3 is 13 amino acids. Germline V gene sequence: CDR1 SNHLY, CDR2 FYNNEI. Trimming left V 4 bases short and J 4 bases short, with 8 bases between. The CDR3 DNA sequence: TGTGCCAGCAGTGGTAGGGGGGGAAACACCATATATTTT. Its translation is CASSGRGGNTIYF.

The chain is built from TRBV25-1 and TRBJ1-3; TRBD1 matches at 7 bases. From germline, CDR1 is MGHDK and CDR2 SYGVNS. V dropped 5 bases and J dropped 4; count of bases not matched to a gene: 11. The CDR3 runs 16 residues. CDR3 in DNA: TGTGCCAGCAGTCCACCGACAGGGTCCTCGGGAAACACCATATATTTT. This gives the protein CASSPPTGSSGNTIYF.

The CDR3 sequence: CAAGGAYNEQFF. DNA of the CDR3: TGTGCCGCCGGGGGAGCTTACAATGAGCAGTTCTTC. V and J are TRBV15 and TRBJ2-1; D is possibly TRBD2 (6 bases). Germline V gives CDR1 LNHNV, CDR2 YYDKDF (reference sequence). V was cut by 11 bases and J by 4 bases, with 12 bases left in between. This CDR3 has 12 residues.

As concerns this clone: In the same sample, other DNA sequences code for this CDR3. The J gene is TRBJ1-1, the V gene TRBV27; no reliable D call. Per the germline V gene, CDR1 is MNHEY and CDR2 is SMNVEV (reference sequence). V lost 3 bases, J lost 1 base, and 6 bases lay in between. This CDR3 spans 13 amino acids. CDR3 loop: CASSLSRNTEAFF. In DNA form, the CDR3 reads TGTGCCAGCAGTTTGTCTAGGAACACTGAAGCTTTCTTT.

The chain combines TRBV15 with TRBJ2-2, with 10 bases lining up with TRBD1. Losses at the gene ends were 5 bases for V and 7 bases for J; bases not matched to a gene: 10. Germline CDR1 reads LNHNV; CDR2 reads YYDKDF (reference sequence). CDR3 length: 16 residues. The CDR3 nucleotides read TGTGCCACCAGCGGCGACAGGGGGCGAGATCACGGGGAGCTGTTTTTT. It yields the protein CATSGDRGRDHGELFF. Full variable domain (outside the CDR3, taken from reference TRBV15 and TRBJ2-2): DAMVIQNPRYQVTQFGKPVTLSCSQTLNHNVMYWYQQKSSQAPKLLFHYYDKDFNNEADTPDNFQSRRPNTSFCFLDIRSPGLGDTAMYLCATSGDRGRDHGELFFGEGSRLTVL.

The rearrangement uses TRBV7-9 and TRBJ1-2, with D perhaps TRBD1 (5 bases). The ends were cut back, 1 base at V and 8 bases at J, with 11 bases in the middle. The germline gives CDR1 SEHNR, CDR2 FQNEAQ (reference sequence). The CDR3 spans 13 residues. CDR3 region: CASSLGRADGYTF. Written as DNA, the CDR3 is TGTGCCAGCAGCTTAGGCAGGGCGGACGGCTACACCTTC.

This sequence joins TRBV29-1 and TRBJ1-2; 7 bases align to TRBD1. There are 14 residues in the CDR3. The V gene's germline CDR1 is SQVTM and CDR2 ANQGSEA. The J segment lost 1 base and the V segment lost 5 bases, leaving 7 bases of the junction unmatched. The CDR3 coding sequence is TGCAGCGTTTTAAGGGACAGTAATAACTATGGCTACACCTTC. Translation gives CSVLRDSNNYGYTF.

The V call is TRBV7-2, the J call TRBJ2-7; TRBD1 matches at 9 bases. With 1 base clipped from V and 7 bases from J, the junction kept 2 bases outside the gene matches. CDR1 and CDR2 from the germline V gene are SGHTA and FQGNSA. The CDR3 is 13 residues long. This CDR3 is CASSLGQGGEQYF. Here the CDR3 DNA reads TGTGCCAGCAGCTTAGGACAGGGGGGAGAGCAGTACTTC.